This T cell receptor beta chain derives from a study of blood T cell repertoires in COVID-19. Authors' analysis steps: It was from reference gene primer amplification that nucleated cell counts were estimated. Measured with immunoSEQ multiplex PCR; TCRdb has only the in-frame clones, and not every one. From that table come the V and J calls and clone size; the DNA was used to work out D and trimming. The sample holds roughly 150,000 clones, 70% to 90% seen once. The CDR3 sequence is 17 residues long. Trimming left V 4 bases short and J 0 bases short, with 16 bases between. Germline CDR1 LGHNA, CDR2 YNFKEQ.

The V call is TRBV4-2, the J call TRBJ1-5; TRBD1 is a possible D gene (5 bases). Sequencing was performed on peripheral blood. The TCR comes from a human donor in a cohort sampled during active COVID-19. CDR3 nucleotides: TGTGCCAGCAGCCCACAAAGAACAGGCTATAGCAATCAGCCCCAGCATTTT. Its protein is CASSPQRTGYSNQPQHF.